This T cell receptor beta chain was recovered during a study of T cells in Graves' hyperthyroidism and ophthalmopathy. Notes on the study in general: Ophthalmopathy, as predicted by the model, came a median around 6 months after the prediction.

Uncontrolled infection, other autoimmune disease, pregnancy or lactation led to exclusion. Diagnosis rested on symptoms, serum thyroxine and TRAb, thyroid ultrasound, and orbital computed tomography. Germline CDR1 and CDR2: SEHNR and FQNEAQ (reference sequence). The CDR3 extends over 15 amino acids. The V end was cut by 5 bases, the J end by 0 bases, with 11 bases between. Amplified regions were TCR beta CDR3 sequences from RNA transcripts. When the TCR CDR3 underwent first-round RT-PCR, the HTBI primer set was used. TCRdb processed the multiplex PCR reads anew with MiXCR; each CDR3 protein has one entry. The sample consists of around 660,000 distinct CDR3 sequences, 45% of them appearing once. At least ten counts were recorded for this clonotype. Antigen: not known.

This TCR was recovered from an adult man with Graves' disease, either hyperthyroidism or ophthalmopathy (not recorded which). The chain couples TRBV7-9 to TRBJ1-3; unclear D gene. Sequenced: peripheral blood or thyroid tissue (not recorded which). The CDR3, as DNA: TGTGCCAGCAGCCCGGAACAGTTCTCTGGAAACACCATATATTTT. Protein product: CASSPEQFSGNTIYF.